A single sample is the source of the 2 T cell receptor beta chains below, sequenced in a study of OX40 agonist ivuxolimab in advanced cancers. Clones were read by immunoSEQ multiplex PCR, and TCRdb kept only the in-frame ones, dropping some. The sample holds about 45,000 clones, more than 75% seen once. The material sequenced was CD4+ or CD8+ T cells sorted from blood, taken in a trial of the OX40 agonist ivuxolimab. These TCRs come from an adult with an advanced solid tumor such as melanoma, head and neck, liver or kidney cancer.

There are a few counts of this clone. The chain links TRBV18 to TRBJ2-1; 13 positions agree with TRBD2. In germline, CDR1 is KGHSH, CDR2 LQKENI. J was trimmed by 7 bases and V by 3 bases; bases with no gene match: 6. The CDR3 has 16 residues. CDR3 nucleotides: TGTGCCAGCTCACCGGTACTAGCGGGGGGGCGGAATGAGCAGTTCTTC. It yields the protein CASSPVLAGGRNEQFF.

Here the CDR3 reads CASSAGGEQYF. The CDR3 DNA reads TGTGCCAGCAGTGCGGGGGGAGAGCAGTACTTC. The chain has TRBV2 and TRBJ2-7; 7 bases are shared with TRBD2. Germline lookup yields CDR1 SNHLY and CDR2 FYNNEI. J gave up 7 bases and V 4 bases, and 1 base lay outside the gene matches. The CDR3 is made up of 11 amino acids.